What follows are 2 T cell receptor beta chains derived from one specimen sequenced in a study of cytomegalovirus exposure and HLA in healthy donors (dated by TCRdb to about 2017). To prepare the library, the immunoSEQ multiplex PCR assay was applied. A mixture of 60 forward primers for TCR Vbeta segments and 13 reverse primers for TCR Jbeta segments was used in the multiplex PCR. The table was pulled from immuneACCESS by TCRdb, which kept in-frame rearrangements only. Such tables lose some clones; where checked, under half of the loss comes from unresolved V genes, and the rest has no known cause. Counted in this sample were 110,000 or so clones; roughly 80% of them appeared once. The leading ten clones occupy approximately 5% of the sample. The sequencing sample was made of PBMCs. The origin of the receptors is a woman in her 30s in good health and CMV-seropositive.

The CDR3 DNA follows: TGTGCCAGCAGCGTCGGGACAAACAATGAGCAGTTCTTC. Translation: CASSVGTNNEQFF. The rearrangement joins TRBV9 to TRBJ2-1; a weak D match, TRBD1 (6 bases). Germline CDR1 reads SGDLS; CDR2 reads YYNGEE. The CDR3 length is 13 residues. The V and J ends lost 2 bases and 5 bases respectively, with 8 bases between them.

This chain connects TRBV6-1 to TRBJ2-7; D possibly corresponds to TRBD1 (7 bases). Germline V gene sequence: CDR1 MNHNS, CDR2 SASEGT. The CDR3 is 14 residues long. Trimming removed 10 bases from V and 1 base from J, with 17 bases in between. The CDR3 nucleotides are TGTGCCACGGAGGGACAGCCTTCTTCCTACGAGCAGTACTTC. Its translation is CATEGQPSSYEQYF.